Following are 6 T cell receptor beta chains from one sample sequenced in a study of blood T cells in healthy people across ages. For the second PCR, which ran for roughly 6 to 12 cycles, a sample-barcoded 5' primer and a J-beta primer mix were used. TCRdb reanalysed the 5' RACE reads using MiXCR and keeps one entry per CDR3 protein. The sample yields roughly 680,000 distinct CDR3 sequences, roughly half seen once. Sequencing was done on a sample of blood. The receptors stem from a woman aged 80 or over in good health.

This chain connects TRBV28 to TRBJ2-7; the D is unclear. V lost 3 bases, J lost 0 bases, and 6 bases lay in between. Germline CDR1 and CDR2: MDHEN and SYDVKM. The CDR3 spans 13 residues. The CDR3 spells CASSFPNSYEQYF. DNA for the CDR3: TGTGCCAGCAGTTTTCCGAACTCCTACGAGCAGTACTTC.

This chain's CDR3 is CASRPSLPGNEQFF. The CDR3 nucleotides read TGTGCCAGCAGGCCTAGCCTCCCAGGCAATGAGCAGTTCTTC. The J gene is TRBJ2-1, the V gene TRBV7-9; TRBD2 is a possible D gene (5 bases). Looked up from germline, CDR1 is SEHNR and CDR2 is FQNEAQ (reference sequence). The CDR3 covers 14 residues. V was trimmed by 6 bases and J by 6 bases, leaving 15 bases between them.

This clonotype was counted ten times or more. This chain uses TRBV27 with TRBJ2-3, with 8 bases matching TRBD2. The CDR3 spans 16 residues. V shed 7 bases, J shed 4 bases, and the junction held 13 bases outside the gene matches. The germline V gene encodes CDR1 MNHEY and CDR2 SMNVEV (reference sequence). The CDR3 sequence is CASIRSGSARSDTQYF. CDR3 coding DNA: TGTGCCAGCATCAGAAGCGGGAGCGCAAGATCAGATACGCAGTATTTT.

The genes are TRBV20-1 and TRBJ2-3; the match to TRBD2 covers 8 bases. The CDR3 loop spans 15 amino acids. Germline loops: CDR1 DFQATT, CDR2 SNEGSKA (reference sequence). Trimming took 2 bases from V and 2 from J; bases not matched to a gene: 6. CDR3 coding DNA: TGCAGTGCTAGAAGGGCTAGCGGGTACACAGATACGCAGTATTTT. This codes for CSARRASGYTDTQYF.

About this clonotype: One end of the junction does not line up with germline, which may come from a read error. V is TRBV5-8 and J is TRBJ2-7; 11 bases agree with TRBD1. Looked up from germline, CDR1 is SGHTS and CDR2 is YDEGEE. The CDR3 is 15 residues long. CDR3 DNA sequence: TGTGCCAGCAGCCCGGGGACAGGGGGGTTGTACGAGCGGTACTTC. It specifies CASSPGTGGLYERYF.

J is TRBJ2-7 and V is TRBV2; either TRBD1 or TRBD2 may fit D (7 bases each). CDR1 is SNHLY and CDR2 is FYNNEI in the germline V gene. The CDR3 is 14 amino acids. The ends were cut back, 2 bases at V and 5 bases at J, with 13 bases in the middle. This CDR3 reads CASSETGAGDEQYF. In DNA form, the CDR3 reads TGTGCCAGCAGTGAAACAGGGGCGGGGGACGAGCAGTACTTC.